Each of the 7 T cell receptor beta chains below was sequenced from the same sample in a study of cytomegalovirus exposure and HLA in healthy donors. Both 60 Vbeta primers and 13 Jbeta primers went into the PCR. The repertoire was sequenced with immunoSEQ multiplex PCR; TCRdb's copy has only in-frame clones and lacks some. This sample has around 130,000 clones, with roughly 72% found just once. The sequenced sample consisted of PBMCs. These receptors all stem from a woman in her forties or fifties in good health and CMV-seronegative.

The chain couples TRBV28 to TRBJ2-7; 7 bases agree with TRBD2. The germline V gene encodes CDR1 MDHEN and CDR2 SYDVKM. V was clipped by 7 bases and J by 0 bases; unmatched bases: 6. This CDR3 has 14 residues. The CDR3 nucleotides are TGTGCCAGCACCCTCAGCGGGACCTCCTACGAGCAGTACTTC. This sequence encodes CASTLSGTSYEQYF.

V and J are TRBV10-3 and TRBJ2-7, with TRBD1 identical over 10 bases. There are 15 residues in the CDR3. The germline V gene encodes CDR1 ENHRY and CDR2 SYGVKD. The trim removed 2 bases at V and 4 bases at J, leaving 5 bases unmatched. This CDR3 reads CAISEGQGVGYEQYV. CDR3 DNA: TGTGCCATCAGTGAGGGACAGGGGGTAGGGTACGAGCAGTACGTC.

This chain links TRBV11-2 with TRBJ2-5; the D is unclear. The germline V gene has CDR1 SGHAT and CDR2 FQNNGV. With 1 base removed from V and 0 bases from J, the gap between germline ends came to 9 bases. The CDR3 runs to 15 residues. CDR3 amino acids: CASSLAGGHQETQYF. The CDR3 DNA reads TGTGCCAGCAGCTTAGCAGGTGGCCACCAAGAGACCCAGTACTTC.

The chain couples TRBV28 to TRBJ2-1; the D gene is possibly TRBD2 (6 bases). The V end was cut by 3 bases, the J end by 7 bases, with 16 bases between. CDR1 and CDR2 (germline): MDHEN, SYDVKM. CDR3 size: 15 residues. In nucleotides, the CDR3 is TGTGCCAGCAGTTTTATTTCGGGACTGGAAAATGAGCAGTTCTTC. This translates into CASSFISGLENEQFF.

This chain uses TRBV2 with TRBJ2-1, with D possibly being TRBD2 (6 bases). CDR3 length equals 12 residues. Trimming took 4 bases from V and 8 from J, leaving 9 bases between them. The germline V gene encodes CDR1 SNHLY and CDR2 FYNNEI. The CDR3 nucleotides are TGTGCCAGCAGTGCTAGCGACTATGAGCAGTTCTTC. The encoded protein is CASSASDYEQFF.

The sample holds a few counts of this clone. As DNA, the CDR3 is TGTGCCAGCATTATGCCGCAGGGGTTGAACACTGAAGCTTTCTTT. It translates to CASIMPQGLNTEAFF. V usage is TRBV28 and J usage is TRBJ1-1, with a weak D call TRBD1 (6 bases). Trimming left V 7 bases short and J 0 bases short, with 15 bases between. CDR3 length: 15 residues. CDR1 MDHEN and CDR2 SYDVKM come from the germline V gene.

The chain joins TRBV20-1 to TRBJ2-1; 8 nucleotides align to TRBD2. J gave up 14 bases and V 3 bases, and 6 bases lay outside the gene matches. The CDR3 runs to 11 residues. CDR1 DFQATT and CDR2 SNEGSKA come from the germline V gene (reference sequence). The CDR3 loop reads CSARRETSEFF. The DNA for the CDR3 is TGCAGTGCTAGGAGGGAGACTAGCGAGTTCTTC.